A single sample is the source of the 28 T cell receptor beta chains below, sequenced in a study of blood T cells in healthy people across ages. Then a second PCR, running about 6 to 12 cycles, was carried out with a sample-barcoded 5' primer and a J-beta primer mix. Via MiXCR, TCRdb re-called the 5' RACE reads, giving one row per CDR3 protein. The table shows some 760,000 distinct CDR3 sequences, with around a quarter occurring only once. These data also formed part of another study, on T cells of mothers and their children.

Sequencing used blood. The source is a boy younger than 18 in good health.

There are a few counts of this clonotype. This CDR3 reads CSGGGGSSYEQYF. CDR3 in DNA: TGCAGCGGGGGGGGAGGAAGCTCCTACGAGCAGTACTTC. The chain joins TRBV29-1 to TRBJ2-5; 7 nucleotides align to TRBD2. The J call may be incorrect, as the DNA end agrees better with TRBJ2-7. The germline V gene has CDR1 SQVTM and CDR2 ANQGSEA. The CDR3 is made up of 13 amino acids.

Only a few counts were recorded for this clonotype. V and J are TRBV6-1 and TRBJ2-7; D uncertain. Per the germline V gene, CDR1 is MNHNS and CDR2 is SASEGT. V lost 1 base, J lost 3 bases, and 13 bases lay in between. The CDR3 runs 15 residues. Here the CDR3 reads CASSEGVFLVYEQYF. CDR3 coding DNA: TGTGCCAGCAGTGAAGGGGTTTTTTTGGTCTACGAGCAGTACTTC.

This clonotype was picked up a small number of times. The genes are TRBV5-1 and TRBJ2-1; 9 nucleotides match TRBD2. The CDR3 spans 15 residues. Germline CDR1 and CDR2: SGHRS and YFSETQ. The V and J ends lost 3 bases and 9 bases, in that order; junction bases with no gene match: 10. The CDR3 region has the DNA TGCGCCAGCAGCTCCCTAGCGGGGAAGGAGGGTGAGCAGTTCTTC. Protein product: CASSSLAGKEGEQFF.

As DNA, the CDR3 is TGTGCCAGCCAAAAAGACAGGGCTTTGGACTATGGCTACACCTTC. Its translation is CASQKDRALDYGYTF. J is TRBJ1-2 and V is TRBV12-3 or TRBV12-4, with 7 bases that match TRBD1. V shed 8 bases, J shed 3 bases, and the junction held 12 bases outside the gene matches. This CDR3 is built from 15 residues.

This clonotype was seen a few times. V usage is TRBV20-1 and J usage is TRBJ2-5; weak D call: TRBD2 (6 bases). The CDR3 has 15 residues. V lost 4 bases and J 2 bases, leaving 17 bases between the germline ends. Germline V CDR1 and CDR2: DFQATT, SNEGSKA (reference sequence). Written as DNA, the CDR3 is TGCAGTGCTATATTTACCGGGACTGTTCAAGAGACCCAGTACTTC. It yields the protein CSAIFTGTVQETQYF.

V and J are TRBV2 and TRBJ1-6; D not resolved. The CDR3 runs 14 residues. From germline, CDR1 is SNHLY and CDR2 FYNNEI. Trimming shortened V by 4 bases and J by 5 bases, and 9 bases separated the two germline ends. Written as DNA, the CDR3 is TGTGCCAGCAGTGTTCAGGCAGATAATTCACCCCTCCACTTT. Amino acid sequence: CASSVQADNSPLHF.

The CDR3 sequence is CASSPPSSGRLDTQYF. The CDR3 bases are TGTGCCAGCAGTCCCCCTTCTAGCGGGAGGTTAGATACGCAGTATTTT. This chain connects TRBV28 to TRBJ2-3, with 11 bases fitting TRBD2. Trimming cost V 5 bases and J 5 bases; bases outside gene matches: 9. The CDR3 runs 16 residues. Germline V gene lookup returns CDR1 MDHEN and CDR2 SYDVKM.

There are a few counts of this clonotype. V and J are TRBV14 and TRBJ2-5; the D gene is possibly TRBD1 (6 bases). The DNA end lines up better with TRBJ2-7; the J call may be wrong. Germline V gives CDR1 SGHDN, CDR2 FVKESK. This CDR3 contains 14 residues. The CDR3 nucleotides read TGTGCCAGCAGCCCGAGGACAGACCCCTACGAGCAGTACTTC. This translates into CASSPRTDPYEQYF.

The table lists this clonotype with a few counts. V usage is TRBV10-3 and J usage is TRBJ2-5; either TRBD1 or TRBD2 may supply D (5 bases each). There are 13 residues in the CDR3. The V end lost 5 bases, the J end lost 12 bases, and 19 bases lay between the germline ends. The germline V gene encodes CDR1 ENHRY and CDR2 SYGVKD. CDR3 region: CAISQTAVGVKYF. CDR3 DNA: TGTGCCATCAGTCAGACGGCAGTGGGGGTGAAGTACTTC.

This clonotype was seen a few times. CDR3 coding DNA: TGTGCCAGTCACTGGGCGGGGGGGCCGCCCGAGACCCAGTACTTC. Translating it yields CASHWAGGPPETQYF. This chain uses TRBV27 with TRBJ2-1; 9 nucleotides agree with TRBD2. The J call may be mistaken, given a closer DNA end match to TRBJ2-5. There are 15 residues in the CDR3. Germline CDR1 MNHEY, CDR2 SMNVEV (reference sequence).

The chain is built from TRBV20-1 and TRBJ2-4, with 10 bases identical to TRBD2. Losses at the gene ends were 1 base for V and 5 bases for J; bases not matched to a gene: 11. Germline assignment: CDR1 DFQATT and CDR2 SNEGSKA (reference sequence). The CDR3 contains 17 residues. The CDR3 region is CSARVPTSGSWENIQYF. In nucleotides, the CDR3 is TGCAGTGCTAGAGTTCCGACTAGCGGGTCATGGGAAAACATTCAGTACTTC.

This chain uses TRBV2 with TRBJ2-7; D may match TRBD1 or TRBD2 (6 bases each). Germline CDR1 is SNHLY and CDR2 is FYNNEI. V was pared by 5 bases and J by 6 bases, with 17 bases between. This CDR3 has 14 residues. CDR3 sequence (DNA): TGTGCCAGCAGTACCCGCGGGACATGGGGCGAGCAGTACTTC. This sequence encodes CASSTRGTWGEQYF.

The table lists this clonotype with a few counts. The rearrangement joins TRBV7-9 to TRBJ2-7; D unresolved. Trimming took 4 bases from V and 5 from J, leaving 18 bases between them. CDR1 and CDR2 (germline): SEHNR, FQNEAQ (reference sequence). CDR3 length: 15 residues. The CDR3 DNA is TGTGCCAGCAGCTCATACTGGACGGAGCATAACGAGCAGTACTTC. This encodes CASSSYWTEHNEQYF. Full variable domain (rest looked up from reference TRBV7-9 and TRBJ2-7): DTGVSQNPRHKITKRGQNVTFRCDPISEHNRLYWYRQTLGQGPEFLTYFQNEAQLEKSRLLSDRFSAERPKGSFSTLEIQRTEQGDSAMYLCASSSYWTEHNEQYFGPGTRLTVT.

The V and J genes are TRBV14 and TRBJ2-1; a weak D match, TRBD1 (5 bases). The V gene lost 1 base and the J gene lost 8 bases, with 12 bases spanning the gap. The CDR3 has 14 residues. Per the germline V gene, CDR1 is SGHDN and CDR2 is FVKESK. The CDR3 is CASSQGQGGHEQFF. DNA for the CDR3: TGTGCCAGCAGCCAAGGGCAGGGTGGGCATGAGCAGTTCTTC.

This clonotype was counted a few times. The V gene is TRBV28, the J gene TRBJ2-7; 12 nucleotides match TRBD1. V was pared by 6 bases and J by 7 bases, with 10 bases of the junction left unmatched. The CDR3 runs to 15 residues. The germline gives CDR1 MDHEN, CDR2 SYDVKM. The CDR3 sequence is CASSPRDRGLGEQYF. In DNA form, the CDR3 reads TGTGCCAGCAGCCCTCGGGACAGGGGGCTTGGGGAGCAGTACTTC.

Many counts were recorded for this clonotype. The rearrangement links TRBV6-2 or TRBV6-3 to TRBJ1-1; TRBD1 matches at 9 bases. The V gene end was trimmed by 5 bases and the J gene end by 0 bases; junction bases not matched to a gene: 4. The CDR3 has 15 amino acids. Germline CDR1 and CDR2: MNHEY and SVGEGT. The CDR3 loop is CASSRTGGMNTEAFF. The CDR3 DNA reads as TGTGCCAGCAGTCGAACAGGGGGCATGAACACTGAAGCTTTCTTT.

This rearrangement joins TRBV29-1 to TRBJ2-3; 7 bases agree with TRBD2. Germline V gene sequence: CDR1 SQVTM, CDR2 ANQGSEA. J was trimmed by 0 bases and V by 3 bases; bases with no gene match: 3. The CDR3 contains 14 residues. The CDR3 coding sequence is TGCAGCGTTGAGAGCGGGGCTAGCACAGATACGCAGTATTTT. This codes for CSVESGASTDTQYF.

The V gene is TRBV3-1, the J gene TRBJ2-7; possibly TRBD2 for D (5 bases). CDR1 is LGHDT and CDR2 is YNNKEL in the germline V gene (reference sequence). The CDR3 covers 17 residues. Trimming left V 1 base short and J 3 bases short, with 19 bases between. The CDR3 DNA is TGTGCCAGCAGCCAAGTCCTGGGAGCCGGGGTGGACTACGAGCAGTACTTC. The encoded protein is CASSQVLGAGVDYEQYF.

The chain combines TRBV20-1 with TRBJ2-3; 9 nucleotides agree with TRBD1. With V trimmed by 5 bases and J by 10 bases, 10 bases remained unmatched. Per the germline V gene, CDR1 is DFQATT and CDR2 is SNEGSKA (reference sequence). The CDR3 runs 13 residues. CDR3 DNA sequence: TGCAGTGCTGCTTCCGGGACAGGGCGAGCGCAGTATTTT. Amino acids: CSAASGTGRAQYF.

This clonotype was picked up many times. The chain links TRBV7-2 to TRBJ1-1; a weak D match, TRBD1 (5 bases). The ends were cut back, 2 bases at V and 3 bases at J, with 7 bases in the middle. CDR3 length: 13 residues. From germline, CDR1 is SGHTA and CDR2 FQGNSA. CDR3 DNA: TGTGCCAGCAGCTTAAACAGGTACACTGAAGCTTTCTTT. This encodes CASSLNRYTEAFF.

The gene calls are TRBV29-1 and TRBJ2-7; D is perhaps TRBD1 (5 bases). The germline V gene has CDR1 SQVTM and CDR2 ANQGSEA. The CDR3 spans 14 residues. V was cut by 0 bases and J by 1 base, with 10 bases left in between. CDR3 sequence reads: CSVEDQGRSYEQYF. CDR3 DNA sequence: TGCAGCGTTGAAGATCAGGGCAGATCCTACGAGCAGTACTTC.

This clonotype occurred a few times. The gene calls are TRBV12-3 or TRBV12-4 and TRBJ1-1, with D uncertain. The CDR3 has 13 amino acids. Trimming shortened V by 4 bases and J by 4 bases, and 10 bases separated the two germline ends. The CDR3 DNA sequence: TGTGCCAGCAGTTCCTATCCAGGCACTGAAGCTTTCTTT. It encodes CASSSYPGTEAFF.

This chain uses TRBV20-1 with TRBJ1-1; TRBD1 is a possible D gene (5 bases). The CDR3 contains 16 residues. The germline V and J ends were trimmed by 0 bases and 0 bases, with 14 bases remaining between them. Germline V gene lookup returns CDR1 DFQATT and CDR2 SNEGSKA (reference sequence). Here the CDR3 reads CSAREFLTAMNTEAFF. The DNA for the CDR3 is TGCAGTGCTAGAGAATTCCTGACAGCGATGAACACTGAAGCTTTCTTT.

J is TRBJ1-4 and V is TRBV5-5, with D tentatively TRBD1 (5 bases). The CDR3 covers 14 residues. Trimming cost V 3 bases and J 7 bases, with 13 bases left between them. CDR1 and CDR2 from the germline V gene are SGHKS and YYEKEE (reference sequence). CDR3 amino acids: CASSWGRASEKLFF. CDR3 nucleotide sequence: TGTGCCAGCAGCTGGGGGAGGGCAAGTGAAAAACTGTTTTTT.

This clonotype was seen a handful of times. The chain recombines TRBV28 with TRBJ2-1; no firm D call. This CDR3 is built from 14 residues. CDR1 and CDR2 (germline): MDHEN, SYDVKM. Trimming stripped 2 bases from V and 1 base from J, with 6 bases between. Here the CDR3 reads CASSLLVSYNEQFF. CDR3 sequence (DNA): TGTGCCAGCAGTTTACTGGTATCCTACAATGAGCAGTTCTTC.

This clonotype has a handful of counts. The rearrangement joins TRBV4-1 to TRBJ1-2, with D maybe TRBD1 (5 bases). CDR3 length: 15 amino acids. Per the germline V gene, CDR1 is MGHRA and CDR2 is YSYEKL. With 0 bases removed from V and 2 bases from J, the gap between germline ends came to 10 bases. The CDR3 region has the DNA TGCGCCAGCAGCCAAGATACAGGAAGCAACTATGGCTACACCTTC. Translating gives CASSQDTGSNYGYTF.

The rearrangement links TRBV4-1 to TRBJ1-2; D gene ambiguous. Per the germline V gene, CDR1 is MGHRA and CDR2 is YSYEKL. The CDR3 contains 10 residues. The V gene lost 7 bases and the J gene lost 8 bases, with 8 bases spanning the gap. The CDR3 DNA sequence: TGCGCCAGCATCCCTCCCGGCTACACCTTC. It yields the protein CASIPPGYTF.

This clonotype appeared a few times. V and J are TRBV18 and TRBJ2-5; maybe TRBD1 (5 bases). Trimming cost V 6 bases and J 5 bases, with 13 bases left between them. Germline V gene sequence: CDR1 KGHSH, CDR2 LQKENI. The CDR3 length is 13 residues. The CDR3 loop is CASSAQGSETQYF. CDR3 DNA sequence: TGTGCCAGCTCGGCGCAGGGTTCGGAGACCCAGTACTTC.